This T cell receptor (beta chain) stems from a study of OX40 agonist ivuxolimab in advanced cancers. Study-level background: Eligibility admitted prior anti-PD-1, anti-PD-L1 or anti-CTLA-4 therapy; 40% had some.

Only in-frame clones appear in the TCRdb table, and some are missing; sequencing was by immunoSEQ multiplex PCR. The sample yields roughly 46,000 clones, 75% to 95% seen once. After removal of 3 bases from V and 6 bases from J, the junction contained 18 bases not matched to a gene. Germline V gene sequence: CDR1 MDHEN, CDR2 SYDVKM. The CDR3 extends over 18 amino acids. General study findings and limits: Low normalized T-cell clonal expansion was additionally recorded for some nonresponders. Among the lowest peripheral clonal expansion occurred in 0.1-3.0 mg/kg partial responders.

This clone was seen once. Its antigen is unknown. The chain couples TRBV28 to TRBJ1-1; 8 positions match TRBD1. This clonotype was sampled from an adult with an advanced solid tumor such as melanoma, head and neck, liver or kidney cancer. The sequenced sample was CD4+ or CD8+ T cells sorted from blood, obtained in a trial of the OX40 agonist ivuxolimab. CDR3 protein: CASSFGRGHDLKTPEAFF. The CDR3 DNA follows: TGTGCCAGCAGTTTCGGCAGGGGGCACGATCTAAAGACGCCTGAAGCTTTCTTT.